A single sample gave rise to the 5 T cell receptor beta chains below, sequenced in a study of blood T cell repertoires in COVID-19 (dated by TCRdb to about 2020). The receptor library was made with the immunoSEQ multiplex PCR assay. TCRdb took this table from immuneACCESS and kept in-frame rearrangements with V and J called. Such tables lack part of the clones; where checked against another copy, unresolved V genes explain under half of the gap, and the rest is unexplained. The sample table holds more than 200,000 clones, of which around nine tenths were seen once. About 1.6% of the sample belongs to the ten largest clones. The sequencing input was PBMCs or T cells enriched from blood (not recorded which). These receptors were collected from a woman aged 50 to 60 who had recovered from COVID-19.

The J gene is TRBJ2-1, the V gene TRBV6-2 or TRBV6-3; no clear D gene. There are 13 residues in the CDR3. V was cut by 5 bases and J by 1 base, with 6 bases left in between. In germline, CDR1 is MNHEY, CDR2 SVGEGT. The chain's CDR3 is CASSTASYNEQFF. The CDR3 DNA follows: TGTGCCAGCAGTACCGCGTCCTACAATGAGCAGTTCTTC.

The chain links TRBV5-1 to TRBJ2-2, with 11 nucleotides matching TRBD1. CDR3 length: 16 amino acids. V was pared by 7 bases and J by 3 bases, with 8 bases of the junction left unmatched. CDR1 is SGHRS, CDR2 YFSETQ, per germline. CDR3 sequence (DNA): TGCGCCAGCGGGACAGGGGGTCGAGCCCACACCGGGGAGCTGTTTTTT. Residues: CASGTGGRAHTGELFF.

The chain links TRBV2 to TRBJ2-2; TRBD1 matches 7 bases. The germline gives CDR1 SNHLY, CDR2 FYNNEI. This CDR3 is built from 15 residues. The trim removed 6 bases at V and 0 bases at J, leaving 4 bases unmatched. In nucleotides, the CDR3 is TGTGCCAGCAGCCTTGGACAGGCGAACACCGGGGAGCTGTTTTTT. Translating gives CASSLGQANTGELFF.

V and J are TRBV5-1 and TRBJ1-2; TRBD1 matches at 10 bases. Germline V lookup: CDR1 SGHRS, CDR2 YFSETQ. Unmatched junction bases numbered 6, after V lost 3 bases and J lost 7 bases. There are 14 residues in the CDR3. The CDR3 loop is CASSSPGQGTGYTF. DNA for the CDR3: TGCGCCAGCAGCTCTCCGGGACAGGGGACTGGCTACACCTTC.

The chain carries TRBV3-1 (or the pseudogene TRBV3-2) and TRBJ2-1; 10 positions agree with TRBD2. J lost 6 bases, V lost 7 bases, and 15 bases had no gene match. The CDR3 runs 17 residues. Germline values: CDR1 LGHDT, CDR2 YNNKEL (reference sequence). The CDR3 protein is CASILRGATSGANEQFF. CDR3 in DNA: TGTGCCAGCATCCTAAGAGGGGCTACTAGCGGGGCCAATGAGCAGTTCTTC.